Following are 32 T cell receptor beta chains from one sample sequenced in a study of cytomegalovirus exposure and HLA in healthy donors. PCR used 60 Vbeta primers and 13 Jbeta primers. Produced via immunoSEQ multiplex PCR; TCRdb's table is partial and in-frame only. The sample holds 200,000 to 250,000 clones, roughly 79% seen once. The sample comprised PBMCs. The source of these receptors is a woman aged 40-49 years in good health and CMV-seronegative.

V and J are TRBV4-1 and TRBJ2-7, with TRBD2 as a possible D gene (5 bases). V gave up 1 base and J gave up 3 bases, with 7 bases separating them. Germline assignment: CDR1 MGHRA and CDR2 YSYEKL. This CDR3 contains 13 residues. CDR3 amino acids: CASSQGGSYEQYF. CDR3 in DNA: TGCGCCAGCAGCCAAGGTGGGAGCTACGAGCAGTACTTC.

This rearrangement joins TRBV27 to TRBJ2-1; TRBD1 matches at 7 bases. The germline V gene has CDR1 MNHEY and CDR2 SMNVEV (reference sequence). J lost 4 bases, V lost 4 bases, and 1 base had no gene match. The CDR3 is made up of 13 amino acids. The CDR3 sequence: CASSYRGYNEQFF. CDR3 bases: TGTGCCAGCAGTTACAGGGGTTACAATGAGCAGTTCTTC.

V usage is TRBV13 and J usage is TRBJ2-7; weak D call: TRBD2 (7 bases). V lost 5 bases and J lost 2, with 13 bases in between. This CDR3 has 14 residues. Germline assignment: CDR1 PRHDT and CDR2 FYEKMQ (reference sequence). CDR3 sequence (DNA): TGTGCCAGCAGCACCGGGGGGCTGCCCTACGAGCAGTACTTC. Protein sequence: CASSTGGLPYEQYF.

This clone was seen once. This sequence joins TRBV15 and TRBJ1-3; TRBD1 might be the D (6 bases). The germline V gene has CDR1 LNHNV and CDR2 YYDKDF (reference sequence). Trimming removed 3 bases from V and 1 base from J, with 7 bases in between. The CDR3 has 14 amino acids. This CDR3 is CATSRTGSGNTIYF. The CDR3 DNA follows: TGTGCCACCAGCAGGACAGGTTCTGGAAACACCATATATTTT.

The chain recombines TRBV28 with TRBJ2-7; TRBD1 might be the D (6 bases). Germline V lookup: CDR1 MDHEN, CDR2 SYDVKM. Between the trimmed V and J ends, which lost 7 bases and 1 base, there was a span of 14 bases. The CDR3 covers 14 residues. DNA for the CDR3: TGTGCCAGCAAAGAACAGGGTTGGTCCTACGAGCAGTACTTC. Translated: CASKEQGWSYEQYF.

A remark on this clone: Its ends do not fully match the called genes, so a read error is possible. The chain employs TRBV7-7 and TRBJ1-1; TRBD1 is a possible D gene (5 bases). This CDR3 is 13 amino acids long. Germline V gene sequence: CDR1 SSHAT, CDR2 FNYEAQ (reference sequence). CDR3 nucleotides: TGTGCTAGCAGACCGGCTGGGGGGACTGAAGCTTTCTTT. Translated, it gives CASRPAGGTEAFF.

The chain recombines TRBV7-3 with TRBJ1-1, with 7 bases matching TRBD1. Trimming took 2 bases from V and 5 from J; bases not matched to a gene: 2. Per the germline V gene, CDR1 is SGHTA and CDR2 is FQGTGA. The CDR3 extends over 13 amino acids. CDR3 in DNA: TGTGCCAGCAGCTTATCAGGGGGTACTGAAGCTTTCTTT. Amino acids: CASSLSGGTEAFF.

The gene calls are TRBV5-8 and TRBJ2-1; 7 bases align to TRBD1. J lost 12 bases, V lost 0 bases, and 9 bases had no gene match. Germline lookup yields CDR1 SGHTS and CDR2 YDEGEE. The CDR3 covers 14 residues. The CDR3 coding sequence is TGTGCCAGCAGCTTGGGGGGACAGTTTGTTGGGCAGTTCTTC. Protein product: CASSLGGQFVGQFF.

The chain combines TRBV5-1 with TRBJ2-1, with 13 positions matching TRBD2. V trimming: 4 bases; J trimming: 7 bases; junction bases outside the gene matches: 8. This CDR3 is 16 amino acids long. CDR1 is SGHRS, CDR2 YFSETQ, per germline. DNA of the CDR3: TGCGCCAGCAGCAGAGGACTAGCGGGGGTCGGGAATGAGCAGTTCTTC. Translation: CASSRGLAGVGNEQFF.

This clone has a handful of counts. The chain couples TRBV6-1 to TRBJ1-1; D is possibly TRBD1 (5 bases). The CDR3 has 15 residues. The V end was cut by 5 bases, the J end by 1 base, with 14 bases between. Germline V gene lookup returns CDR1 MNHNS and CDR2 SASEGT. The CDR3 DNA reads as TGTGCCAGCAGTAACCTTGGACACTCGAACACTGAAGCTTTCTTT. Translated, it gives CASSNLGHSNTEAFF.

This clone was seen once. The CDR3 nucleotides are TGCGCCAGCAGCCGACTAGCGGGGGGGGAAGATACGCAGTATTTT. Amino acid sequence: CASSRLAGGEDTQYF. This rearrangement joins TRBV5-1 to TRBJ2-3, with 14 bases lining up with TRBD2. Losses at the gene ends were 4 bases for V and 5 bases for J; bases not matched to a gene: 3. Germline CDR1 is SGHRS and CDR2 is YFSETQ. The CDR3 loop spans 15 amino acids.

This clone was observed a single time. This sequence joins TRBV5-1 and TRBJ2-3, with 7 bases fitting TRBD2. J lost 1 base, V lost 7 bases, and 9 bases had no gene match. The length of the CDR3 is 15 residues. Germline-derived CDR1 and CDR2 are SGHRS and YFSETQ. The CDR3 sequence is CASLPSGPGTDTQYF. The DNA for the CDR3 is TGCGCCAGCCTTCCTAGCGGACCCGGCACAGATACGCAGTATTTT.

The V call is TRBV7-9, the J call TRBJ1-3; 7 nucleotides align to TRBD1. Looked up from germline, CDR1 is SEHNR and CDR2 is FQNEAQ (reference sequence). The CDR3 contains 14 residues. The ends lost 5 bases at V and 4 bases at J; junction bases unmatched: 5. The CDR3 sequence: CASSARDSGNTIYF. The CDR3 region has the DNA TGTGCCAGCAGCGCCCGGGACAGCGGAAACACCATATATTTT.

This chain uses TRBV6-5 with TRBJ2-5, with D tentatively TRBD2 (5 bases). The CDR3 runs 13 residues. CDR1 and CDR2 (germline): MNHEY, SVGAGI. The V gene lost 6 bases and the J gene lost 2 bases, with 10 bases spanning the gap. The CDR3 is CASRLGVQETQYF. CDR3 nucleotides: TGTGCCAGCAGACTCGGGGTACAAGAGACCCAGTACTTC.

V gene TRBV4-1 combines with J gene TRBJ2-5; unclear D gene. Trimming cost V 0 bases and J 4 bases, with 6 bases left between them. CDR1 and CDR2 from the germline V gene are MGHRA and YSYEKL. There are 13 residues in the CDR3. The CDR3: CASSQEALETQYF. As DNA, the CDR3 is TGCGCCAGCAGCCAAGAGGCCTTAGAGACCCAGTACTTC.

The V call is TRBV4-3, the J call TRBJ1-2; D ambiguous. Trimming cost V 3 bases and J 4 bases, with 9 bases left between them. The CDR3 length is 13 residues. Germline V gives CDR1 LGHNA, CDR2 YSLEER. CDR3 sequence reads: CASSQGASYGYTF. CDR3 sequence (DNA): TGCGCCAGCAGCCAGGGCGCAAGCTATGGCTACACCTTC.

V is TRBV20-1 and J is TRBJ2-1; no firm D call. The CDR3 runs to 10 residues. Germline V gene data show CDR1 as DFQATT and CDR2 as SNEGSKA (reference sequence). With 6 bases removed from V and 7 bases from J, the gap between germline ends came to 7 bases. The CDR3 DNA reads as TGCAGTGCCCCTATTAATGAGCAGTTCTTC. Its translation is CSAPINEQFF.

The chain uses TRBV2 and TRBJ2-5; TRBD2 is a possible D gene (5 bases). CDR1 and CDR2 (germline): SNHLY, FYNNEI. V lost 6 bases and J lost 0, with 8 bases in between. The CDR3 extends over 13 amino acids. The CDR3 reads CASSLANQETQYF. In DNA, the CDR3 is TGTGCCAGCAGCCTAGCTAACCAAGAGACCCAGTACTTC.

The chain employs TRBV4-1 and TRBJ2-7; TRBD2 agrees at 7 bases. The germline gives CDR1 MGHRA, CDR2 YSYEKL. V lost 1 base to trimming and J lost 3 bases; unmatched junction nucleotides: 3. This CDR3 has 14 amino acids. The CDR3 DNA reads as TGCGCCAGCAGCCAAGGGGTAGCGGGCTACGAGCAGTACTTC. Protein product: CASSQGVAGYEQYF.

The rearrangement joins TRBV5-1 to TRBJ2-1; D is perhaps TRBD1 (5 bases). This CDR3 has 15 amino acids. Germline lookup yields CDR1 SGHRS and CDR2 YFSETQ. The V end lost 0 bases, the J end lost 6 bases, and 13 bases lay between the germline ends. CDR3 protein: CASSLADTNPNEQFF. CDR3 DNA sequence: TGCGCCAGCAGCTTGGCGGACACGAACCCCAATGAGCAGTTCTTC.

The rearrangement links TRBV29-1 to TRBJ1-2; possible D gene TRBD1, 6 bases. V dropped 5 bases and J dropped 1 base, with 14 bases sitting between them. CDR1 is SQVTM and CDR2 is ANQGSEA in the germline V gene. The length of the CDR3 is 14 residues. The chain's CDR3 is CSVRGGDSNYGYTF. In DNA form, the CDR3 reads TGCAGCGTTAGAGGGGGGGATAGTAACTATGGCTACACCTTC.

The rearrangement uses TRBV5-5 and TRBJ2-2; perhaps TRBD1 as D (5 bases). Germline loops: CDR1 SGHKS, CDR2 YYEKEE (reference sequence). CDR3 length: 17 amino acids. V was shortened by 1 base and J by 1 base, with 14 bases between the two germline ends. In DNA, the CDR3 is TGTGCCAGCAGCTTGTCCGGGCTAGGGGTGAACACCGGGGAGCTGTTTTTT. Its protein is CASSLSGLGVNTGELFF.

This chain uses TRBV5-6 with TRBJ1-5; TRBD1 is a possible D gene (5 bases). V was pared by 2 bases and J by 5 bases, with 14 bases between. The CDR3 is 15 amino acids. Per germline, CDR1 SGHDT and CDR2 YYEEEE. The CDR3 is CASSLGADQYQPQHF. For the CDR3, the DNA is TGTGCCAGCAGCTTAGGGGCAGACCAATATCAGCCCCAGCATTTT.

The chain has TRBV7-8 and TRBJ1-4; D not certain. Germline V gene sequence: CDR1 SGHVS, CDR2 FQNEAQ. The CDR3 has 16 amino acids. V was clipped by 2 bases and J by 5 bases, with 15 bases between them. CDR3 coding DNA: TGTGCCAGCAGCTTATTGGTCGGGGAGGGAAATGAAAAACTGTTTTTT. It translates to CASSLLVGEGNEKLFF.

The chain couples TRBV10-3 to TRBJ1-2, with D possibly being TRBD1 (5 bases). With 4 bases removed from V and 8 bases from J, the gap between germline ends came to 14 bases. The CDR3 runs 13 residues. CDR1 is ENHRY, CDR2 SYGVKD, per germline. CDR3: CAISAQEGSGYTF. CDR3 DNA sequence: TGTGCCATCAGTGCACAGGAAGGTAGCGGCTACACCTTC.

The chain uses TRBV27 and TRBJ2-5; 7 nucleotides line up with TRBD1. The CDR3 is made up of 16 amino acids. V dropped 5 bases and J dropped 7; count of bases not matched to a gene: 16. The germline CDR1 and CDR2 sequences are MNHEY and SMNVEV (reference sequence). The CDR3 DNA follows: TGTGCCAGCAGTATCCGTACCGGGGTGCCAGGGGGGACCCAGTACTTC. The encoded protein is CASSIRTGVPGGTQYF.

The V call is TRBV5-6, the J call TRBJ2-7, with 11 bases fitting TRBD2. J lost 1 base, V lost 2 bases, and 5 bases had no gene match. This CDR3 comprises 16 residues. Germline CDR1 reads SGHDT; CDR2 reads YYEEEE. The CDR3, as DNA: TGTGCCAGCAGCTTTCCGACTAGCGGGGTGTCCTACGAGCAGTACTTC. This sequence encodes CASSFPTSGVSYEQYF.

This rearrangement joins TRBV5-4 to TRBJ2-7, with 10 bases identical to TRBD1. The germline gives CDR1 SGHNT, CDR2 YYREEE (reference sequence). The CDR3 consists of 17 residues. After removal of 4 bases from V and 6 bases from J, the junction contained 16 bases not matched to a gene. The CDR3 bases are TGTGCCAGCAGCACAAAGGGAGCCGGGACAGGGGAATTCGAGCAGTACTTC. Translating gives CASSTKGAGTGEFEQYF.

This chain uses TRBV19 with TRBJ1-2; D might be TRBD1 (6 bases). The CDR3 covers 14 residues. Germline assignment: CDR1 LNHDA and CDR2 SQIVND (reference sequence). V was shortened by 11 bases and J by 7 bases, with 23 bases between the two germline ends. The CDR3 region has the DNA TGTGCCGCCAGGGGAGGGGCGGCCCTATTTGGCTACACCTTC. The encoded protein is CAARGGAALFGYTF. Complete variable domain (other parts from reference TRBV19 and TRBJ1-2): DGGITQSPKYLFRKEGQNVTLSCEQNLNHDAMYWYRQDPGQGLRLIYYSQIVNDFQKGDIAEGYSVSREKKESFPLTVTSAQKNPTAFYLCAARGGAALFGYTFGSGTRLTVV.

This chain links TRBV7-9 with TRBJ1-1; no clear D gene. CDR3 length equals 14 residues. V lost 1 base and J lost 0, with 6 bases in between. CDR1 and CDR2 (germline): SEHNR, FQNEAQ (reference sequence). The CDR3 DNA reads TGTGCCAGCAGCTTAGGTTCTATGAACACTGAAGCTTTCTTT. Translation: CASSLGSMNTEAFF.

This chain joins TRBV2 and TRBJ1-6; 8 bases align to TRBD1. The V gene end was trimmed by 4 bases and the J gene end by 10 bases; junction bases not matched to a gene: 9. Germline V gives CDR1 SNHLY, CDR2 FYNNEI. This CDR3 has 15 residues. Here the CDR3 DNA reads TGTGCCAGCAGTGGTGCCGGACAGGGTGAATCACCCCTCCACTTT. Encoded protein: CASSGAGQGESPLHF.

In its sample, this clone was seen a few times. The rearrangement uses TRBV13 and TRBJ2-1, with 9 bases identical to TRBD2. CDR3 size: 14 residues. Trimming took 7 bases from V and 7 from J; bases not matched to a gene: 8. The germline V gene encodes CDR1 PRHDT and CDR2 FYEKMQ (reference sequence). CDR3 region: CASMRAGGRNEQFF. The CDR3, as DNA: TGTGCCAGCATGAGGGCGGGGGGGAGGAATGAGCAGTTCTTC.